This T cell receptor (beta chain) was sequenced for a study of cytotoxic CD8 clonotypes in ibrutinib-treated CLL. Trimming cost V 5 bases and J 11 bases, with 15 bases left between them. The CDR3 consists of 12 residues. Germline V gene lookup returns CDR1 KGHSH and CDR2 LQKENI. Here immunoSEQ multiplex PCR was the method, and the copy in TCRdb shows in-frame clones only, minus some. The sample carries some 120,000 clones, less than 90% recorded once. Sequenced material: PBMCs, taken after 24 months of ibrutinib treatment. This TCR came from a human donor with chronic lymphocytic leukemia. The chain carries TRBV18 and TRBJ1-1; D possibly corresponds to TRBD1 (5 bases). The CDR3 sequence: CASSTTGIGAFF. CDR3 bases: TGTGCCAGCTCAACCACAGGTATCGGGGCTTTCTTT.